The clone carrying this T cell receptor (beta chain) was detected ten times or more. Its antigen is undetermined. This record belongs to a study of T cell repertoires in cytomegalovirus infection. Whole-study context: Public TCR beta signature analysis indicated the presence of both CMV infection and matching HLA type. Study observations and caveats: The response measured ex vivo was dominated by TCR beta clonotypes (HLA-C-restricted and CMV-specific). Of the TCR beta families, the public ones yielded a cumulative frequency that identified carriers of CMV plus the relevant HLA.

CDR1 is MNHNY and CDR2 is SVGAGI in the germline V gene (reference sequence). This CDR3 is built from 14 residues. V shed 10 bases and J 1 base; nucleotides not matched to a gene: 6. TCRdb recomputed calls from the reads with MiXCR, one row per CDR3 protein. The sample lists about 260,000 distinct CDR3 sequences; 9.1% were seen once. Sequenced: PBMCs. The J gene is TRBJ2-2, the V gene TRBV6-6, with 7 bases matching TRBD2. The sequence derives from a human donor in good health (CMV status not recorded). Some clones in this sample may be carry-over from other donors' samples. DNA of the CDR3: TGTGCCACCGATAGCGGGCTGAACACCGGGGAGCTGTTTTTT. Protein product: CATDSGLNTGELFF.